The entry below gives a single TCR beta chain sequence along with its context. What it binds is not known. CDR3 size: 15 residues. Germline CDR1 is MNHNY and CDR2 is SVGAGI (reference sequence). The V gene end was trimmed by 4 bases and the J gene end by 6 bases; junction bases not matched to a gene: 10. This sample was taken from a study of graft-versus-host responses after intestinal transplantation. Study-level points and caveats: Allografts of patients with graft-donor T cell macrochimerism showed high graft-versus-host to host-versus-graft clone ratios.

The protocol was immunoSEQ multiplex PCR, while the TCRdb copy is restricted to in-frame clones and leaves out a portion. The sample records some 69,000 clones, roughly 92% being singletons. The sequence came from a human patient who received an intestinal transplant, so some T cells may come from the graft donor. The source material was bone marrow, sampled approximately 700 days after intestinal transplantation. This rearrangement joins TRBV6-6 to TRBJ1-2; TRBD1 matches at 8 bases. CDR3 DNA: TGTGCCAGCAGTTCAGGACAGGGAGGAGGCGATGGCTACACCTTC. It codes for CASSSGQGGGDGYTF.